One T cell receptor (beta chain) is described in this entry. Generated by immunoSEQ multiplex PCR, the TCRdb table keeps only in-frame clones and is missing some. The table has just under 150,000 clones, about 86% seen once; the top ten hold over 4.5%. The data stem from a study of T cell responses to AZD1222 COVID-19 vaccine. The junction had 5 bases not matched to a gene; V was cut back by 6 bases and J by 2 bases. The V gene's germline CDR1 is LGHDT and CDR2 YNNKEL (reference sequence). The CDR3 runs to 14 residues. The chain combines TRBV3-1 (or the pseudogene TRBV3-2) with TRBJ2-3; 7 bases agree with TRBD1. The source of this sequence is an adult who received the AZD1222 COVID-19 vaccine. Specimen: peripheral blood, collected 28 days after the second AZD1222 dose. CDR3 protein: CASSFGQATDTQYF. CDR3 DNA: TGTGCCAGCAGTTTCGGACAGGCCACAGATACGCAGTATTTT.